A selection of T cell receptor beta chains follows, all from one sample in a study of blood T cells in healthy people across ages. Via MiXCR, TCRdb re-called the 5' RACE reads, giving one row per CDR3 protein. The sample carries 1.5 million to 2 million distinct CDR3 sequences, 25% to 30% recorded once. The sequencing input was blood. The receptors here all came from a woman between 25 and 40 years old in good health. The CDR3 runs from the conserved cysteine through the conserved F or W. The order of the fields is D gene, CDR3 length, clone size, V gene, J gene, CDR3 protein, CDR3 DNA. A D gene is named only where the DNA matches it firmly. Clone size, where shown, is once, few, many, or a class for clones that have expanded.

TRBD2	14	-	TRBV20-1	TRBJ2-1	CSALAGGPRNEQFF	TGCAGTGCTCTAGCGGGAGGGCCGAGGAATGAGCAGTTCTTC
-	13	-	TRBV7-2	TRBJ2-1	CASSLGGWSEQFF	TGTGCCAGCAGCTTAGGGGGGTGGAGTGAGCAGTTCTTC
TRBD1	17	-	TRBV5-5	TRBJ1-4	CASSPGDRGVRNEKLFF	TGTGCCAGCAGCCCCGGGGACAGGGGGGTCAGAAATGAAAAACTGTTTTTT
-	14	few	TRBV28	TRBJ1-6	CASSSPGTSSPLHF	TGTGCCAGCAGTTCCCCCGGGACGTCTTCACCCCTCCACTTT
-	14	few	TRBV10-2	TRBJ1-1	CASSESGRNTEAFF	TGCGCCAGCAGTGAGTCCGGACGGAACACTGAAGCTTTCTTT
-	15	many	TRBV29-1	TRBJ2-5	CSVGGNSAYQETQYF	TGCAGCGTTGGGGGAAACAGCGCGTACCAAGAGACCCAGTACTTC
-	14	-	TRBV6-6	TRBJ1-5	CASSYYRDSQPQHF	TGTGCCAGCAGTTACTACAGGGATAGTCAGCCCCAGCATTTT
-	11	-	TRBV29-1	TRBJ2-1	CSVDRGRKQFF	TGCAGCGTCGATAGGGGTAGGAAGCAGTTCTTC
TRBD1	16	-	TRBV6-6	TRBJ2-4	CASSKLPRGRFGEQYF	TGTGCCAGCAGTAAGCTCCCCAGGGGGCGATTTGGGGAGCAGTACTTC
-	19	few	TRBV7-2	TRBJ2-4	CASSLVLATSGTLPNIQYF	TGTGCCAGCAGCTTAGTGCTGGCTACGTCGGGGACCCTGCCAAACATTCAGTACTTC
-	14	-	TRBV5-5	TRBJ2-4	CASRNGVAKNIQYF	TGTGCCAGCCGAAACGGGGTAGCCAAAAACATTCAGTACTTC
TRBD2	15	few	TRBV6-2/TRBV6-3	TRBJ2-7	CAGSSTSGITYEQYF	TGTGCCGGCAGTTCGACTAGCGGGATAACCTACGAGCAGTACTTC
-	16	-	TRBV3-1	TRBJ2-2	CASSQDFGGGTGELFF	TGTGCCAGCAGCCAAGATTTCGGGGGCGGCACCGGGGAGCTGTTTTTT
-	13	many	TRBV7-3	TRBJ2-7	CASSLRGSREQYF	TGCGCCAGCAGCCTCCGGGGGTCGAGGGAGCAGTACTTC
-	16	-	TRBV5-1	TRBJ2-3	CASSFSQTVGADTQYF	TGCGCCAGCAGCTTTTCCCAGACCGTAGGGGCAGATACGCAGTATTTT
-	13	many	TRBV24-1	TRBJ2-1	CATSEGGYNEQFF	TGTGCCACCAGTGAGGGCGGCTACAATGAGCAGTTCTTC
-	15	-	TRBV20-1	TRBJ1-4	CSASPAVEANEKLFF	TGCAGTGCTAGTCCGGCAGTCGAGGCTAATGAAAAACTGTTTTTT
TRBD2	16	many	TRBV5-1	TRBJ2-3	CASSLELAGVGDTQYF	TGCGCCAGCAGCTTGGAACTAGCGGGAGTAGGAGATACGCAGTATTTT